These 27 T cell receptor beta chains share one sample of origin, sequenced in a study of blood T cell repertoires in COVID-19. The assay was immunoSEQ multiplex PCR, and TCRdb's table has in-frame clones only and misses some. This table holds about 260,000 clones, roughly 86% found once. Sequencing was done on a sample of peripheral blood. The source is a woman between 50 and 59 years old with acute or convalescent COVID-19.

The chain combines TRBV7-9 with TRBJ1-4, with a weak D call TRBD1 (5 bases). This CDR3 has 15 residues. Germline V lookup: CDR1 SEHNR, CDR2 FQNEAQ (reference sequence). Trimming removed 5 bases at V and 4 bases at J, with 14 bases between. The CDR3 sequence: CASSPRTRINEKLFF. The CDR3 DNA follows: TGTGCCAGCAGCCCCCGGACACGGATTAATGAAAAACTGTTTTTT.

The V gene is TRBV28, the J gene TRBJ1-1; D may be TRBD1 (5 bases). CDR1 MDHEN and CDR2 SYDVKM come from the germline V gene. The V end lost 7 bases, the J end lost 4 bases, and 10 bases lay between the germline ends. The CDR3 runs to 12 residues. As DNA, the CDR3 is TGTGCCAGCAAGGGGTTAGCCACTGAAGCTTTCTTT. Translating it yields CASKGLATEAFF.

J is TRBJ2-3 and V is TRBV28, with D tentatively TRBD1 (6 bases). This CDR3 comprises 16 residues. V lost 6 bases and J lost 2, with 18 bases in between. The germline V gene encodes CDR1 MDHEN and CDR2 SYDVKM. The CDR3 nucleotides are TGTGCCAGCAGCCCATATTGGACAGAAGCCACAGATACGCAGTATTTT. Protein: CASSPYWTEATDTQYF. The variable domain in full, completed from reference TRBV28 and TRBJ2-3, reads DVKVTQSSRYLVKRTGEKVFLECVQDMDHENMFWYRQDPGLGLRLIYFSYDVKMKEKGDIPEGYSVSREKKERFSLILESASTNQTSMYLCASSPYWTEATDTQYFGPGTRLTVL.

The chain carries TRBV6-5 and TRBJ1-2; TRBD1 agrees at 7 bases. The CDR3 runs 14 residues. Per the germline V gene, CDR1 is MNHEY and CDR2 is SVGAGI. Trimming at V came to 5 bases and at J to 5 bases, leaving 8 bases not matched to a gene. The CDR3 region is CASSRTGGSYGYTF. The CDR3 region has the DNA TGTGCCAGCAGTCGGACAGGTGGTTCTTATGGCTACACCTTC.

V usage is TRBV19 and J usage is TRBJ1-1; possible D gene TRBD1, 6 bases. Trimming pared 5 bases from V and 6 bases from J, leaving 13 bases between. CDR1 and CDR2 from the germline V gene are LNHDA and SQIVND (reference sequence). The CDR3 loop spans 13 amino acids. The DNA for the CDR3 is TGTGCCAGTAGTCGCGACAGGAGTGCTGAAGCTTTCTTT. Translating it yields CASSRDRSAEAFF.

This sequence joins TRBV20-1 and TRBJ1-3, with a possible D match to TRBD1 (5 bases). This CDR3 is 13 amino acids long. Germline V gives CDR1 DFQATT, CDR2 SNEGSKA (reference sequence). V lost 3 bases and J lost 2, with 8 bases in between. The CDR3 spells CSASSGTGNTIYF. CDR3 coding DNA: TGCAGTGCTAGTTCAGGGACTGGAAACACCATATATTTT.

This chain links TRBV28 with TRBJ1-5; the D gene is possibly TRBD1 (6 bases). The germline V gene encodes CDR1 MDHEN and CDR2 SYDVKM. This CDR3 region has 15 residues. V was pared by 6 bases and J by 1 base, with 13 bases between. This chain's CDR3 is CASRPPQGSNQPQHF. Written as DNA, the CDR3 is TGTGCCAGCAGACCCCCCCAGGGGAGCAATCAGCCCCAGCATTTT.

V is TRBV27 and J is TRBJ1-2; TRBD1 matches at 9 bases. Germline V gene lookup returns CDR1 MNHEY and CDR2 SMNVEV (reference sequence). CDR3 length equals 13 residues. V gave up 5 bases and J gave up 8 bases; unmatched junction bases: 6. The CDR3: CASSPWDREGYTF. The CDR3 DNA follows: TGTGCCAGCAGTCCTTGGGACAGGGAAGGCTACACCTTC.

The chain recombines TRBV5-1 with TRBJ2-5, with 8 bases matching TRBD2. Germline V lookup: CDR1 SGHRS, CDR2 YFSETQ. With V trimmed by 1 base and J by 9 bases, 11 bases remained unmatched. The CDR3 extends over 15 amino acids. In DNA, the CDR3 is TGCGCCAGCAGCTTGAGTTCGGGAGGGCCCCCTCCCCAGTACTTC. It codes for CASSLSSGGPPPQYF.

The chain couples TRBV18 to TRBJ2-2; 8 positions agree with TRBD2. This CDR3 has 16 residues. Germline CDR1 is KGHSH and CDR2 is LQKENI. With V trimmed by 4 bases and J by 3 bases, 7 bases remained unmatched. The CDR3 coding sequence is TGTGCCAGCTCACGAGCGCCGGGGGGGTACACCGGGGAGCTGTTTTTT. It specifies CASSRAPGGYTGELFF.

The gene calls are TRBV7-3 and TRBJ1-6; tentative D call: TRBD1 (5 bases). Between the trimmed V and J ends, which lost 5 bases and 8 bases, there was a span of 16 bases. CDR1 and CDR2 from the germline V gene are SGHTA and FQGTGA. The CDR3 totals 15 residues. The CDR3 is CASSPRAGPYSPLHF. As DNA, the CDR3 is TGTGCCAGCAGCCCTCGGGCAGGGCCTTATTCACCCCTCCACTTT.

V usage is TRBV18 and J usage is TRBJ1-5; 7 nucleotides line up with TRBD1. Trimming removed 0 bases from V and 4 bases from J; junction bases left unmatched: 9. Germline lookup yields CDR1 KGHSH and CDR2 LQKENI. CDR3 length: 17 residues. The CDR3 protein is CASSPPGQGVGNQPQHF. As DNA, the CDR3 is TGTGCCAGCTCACCACCGGGTCAGGGGGTAGGTAATCAGCCCCAGCATTTT.

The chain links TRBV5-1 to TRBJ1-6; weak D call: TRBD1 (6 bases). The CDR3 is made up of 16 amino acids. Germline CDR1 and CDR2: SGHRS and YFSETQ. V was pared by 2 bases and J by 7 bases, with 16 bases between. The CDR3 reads CASSFISQGSNSPLHF. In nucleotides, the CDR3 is TGCGCCAGCAGCTTCATCTCACAGGGCTCCAATTCACCCCTCCACTTT.

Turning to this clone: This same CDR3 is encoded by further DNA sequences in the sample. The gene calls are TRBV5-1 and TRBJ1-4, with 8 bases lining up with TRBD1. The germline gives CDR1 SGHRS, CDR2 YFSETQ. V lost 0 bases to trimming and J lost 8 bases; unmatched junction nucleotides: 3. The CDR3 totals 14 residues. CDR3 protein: CASSLGQGAEKLFF. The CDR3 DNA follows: TGCGCCAGCAGCTTGGGGCAGGGGGCGGAAAAACTGTTTTTT.

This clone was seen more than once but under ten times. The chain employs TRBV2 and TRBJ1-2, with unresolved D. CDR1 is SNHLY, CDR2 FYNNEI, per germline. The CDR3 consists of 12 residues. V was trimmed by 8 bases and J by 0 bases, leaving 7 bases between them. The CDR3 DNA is TGTGCCAGCCGTATCCCTAACTATGGCTACACCTTC. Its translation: CASRIPNYGYTF. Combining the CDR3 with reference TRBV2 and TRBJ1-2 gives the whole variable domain EPEVTQTPSHQVTQMGQEVILRCVPISNHLYFYWYRQILGQKVEFLVSFYNNEISEKSEIFDDQFSVERPDGSNFTLKIRSTKLEDSAMYFCASRIPNYGYTFGSGTRLTVV.

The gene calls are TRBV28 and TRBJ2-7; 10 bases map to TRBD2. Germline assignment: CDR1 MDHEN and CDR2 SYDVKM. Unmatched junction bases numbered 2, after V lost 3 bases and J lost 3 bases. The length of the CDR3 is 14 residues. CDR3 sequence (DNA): TGTGCCAGCAGTTTTTCTAGCGGGAGCTACGAGCAGTACTTC. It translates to CASSFSSGSYEQYF.

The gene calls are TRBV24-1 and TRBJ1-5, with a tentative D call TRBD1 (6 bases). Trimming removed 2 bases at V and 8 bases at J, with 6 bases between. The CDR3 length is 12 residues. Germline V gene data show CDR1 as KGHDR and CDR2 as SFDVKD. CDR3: CATSDSGEPQHF. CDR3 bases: TGTGCCACCAGTGATTCAGGGGAGCCCCAGCATTTT.

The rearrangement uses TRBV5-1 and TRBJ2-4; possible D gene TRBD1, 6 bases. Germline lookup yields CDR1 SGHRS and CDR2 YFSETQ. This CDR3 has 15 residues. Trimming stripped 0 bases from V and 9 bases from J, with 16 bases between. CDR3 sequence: CASSLGQAGRSIQYF. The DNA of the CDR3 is TGCGCCAGCAGCTTGGGACAGGCAGGGAGAAGCATTCAGTACTTC.

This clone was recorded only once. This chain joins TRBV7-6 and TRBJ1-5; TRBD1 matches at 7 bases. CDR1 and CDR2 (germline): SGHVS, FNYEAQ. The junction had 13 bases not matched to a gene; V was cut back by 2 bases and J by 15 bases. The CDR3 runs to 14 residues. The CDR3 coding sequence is TGTGCCAGCAGCTTACCCGGGACAGCCGCGTCTGTGCATTTT. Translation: CASSLPGTAASVHF.

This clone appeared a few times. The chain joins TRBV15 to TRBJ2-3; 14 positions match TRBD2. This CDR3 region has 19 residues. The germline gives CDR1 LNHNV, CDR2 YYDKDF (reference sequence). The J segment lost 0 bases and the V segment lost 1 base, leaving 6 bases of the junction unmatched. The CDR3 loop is CATSRGTSGRIRSTDTQYF. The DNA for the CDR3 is TGTGCCACCAGCAGAGGGACTAGCGGGAGGATACGTAGCACAGATACGCAGTATTTT.

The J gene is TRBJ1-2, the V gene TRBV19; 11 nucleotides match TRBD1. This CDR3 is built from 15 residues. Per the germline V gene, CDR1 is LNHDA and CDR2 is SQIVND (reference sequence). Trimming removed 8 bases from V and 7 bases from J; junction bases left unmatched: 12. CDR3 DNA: TGTGCCAGTTTGTCAACAGGACAGGGGGCGTTTGGCTACACCTTC. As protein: CASLSTGQGAFGYTF.

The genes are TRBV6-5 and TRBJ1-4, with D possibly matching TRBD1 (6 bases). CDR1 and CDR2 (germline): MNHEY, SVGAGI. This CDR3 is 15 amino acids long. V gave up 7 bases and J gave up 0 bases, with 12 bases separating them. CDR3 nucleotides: TGTGCCAGCAACAACAGGGTCTCAACTAATGAAAAACTGTTTTTT. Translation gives CASNNRVSTNEKLFF.

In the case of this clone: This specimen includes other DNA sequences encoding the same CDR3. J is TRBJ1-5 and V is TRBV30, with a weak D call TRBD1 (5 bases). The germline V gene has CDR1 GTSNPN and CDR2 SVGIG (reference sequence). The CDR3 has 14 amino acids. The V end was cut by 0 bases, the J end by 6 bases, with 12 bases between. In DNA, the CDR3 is TGTGCCTGGAGTGTTGGGCAGGGAGGTCAGCCCCAGCATTTT. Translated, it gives CAWSVGQGGQPQHF. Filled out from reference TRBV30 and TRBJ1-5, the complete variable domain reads SQTIHQWPATLVQPVGSPLSLECTVEGTSNPNLYWYRQAAGRGLQLLFYSVGIGQISSEVPQNLSASRPQDRQFILSSKKLLLSDSGFYLCAWSVGQGGQPQHFGDGTRLSIL.

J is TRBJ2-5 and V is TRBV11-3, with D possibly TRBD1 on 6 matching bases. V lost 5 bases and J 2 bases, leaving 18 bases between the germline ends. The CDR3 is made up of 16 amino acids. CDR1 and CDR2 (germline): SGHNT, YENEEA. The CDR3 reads CASSQGTRAYQETQYF. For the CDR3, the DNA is TGTGCCAGCAGCCAAGGGACAAGGGCTTATCAAGAGACCCAGTACTTC.

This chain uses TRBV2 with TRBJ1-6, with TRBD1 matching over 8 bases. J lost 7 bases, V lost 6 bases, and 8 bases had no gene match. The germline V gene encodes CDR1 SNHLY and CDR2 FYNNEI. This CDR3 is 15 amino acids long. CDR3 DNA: TGTGCCAGCAGACCCAGGACAGGGCAAAATTCACCCCTCCACTTT. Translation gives CASRPRTGQNSPLHF.

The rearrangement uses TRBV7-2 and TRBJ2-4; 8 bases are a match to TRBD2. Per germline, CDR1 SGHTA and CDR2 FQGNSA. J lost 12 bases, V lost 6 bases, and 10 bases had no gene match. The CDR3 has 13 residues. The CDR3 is CASSTNSGTGQYF. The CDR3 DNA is TGTGCCAGCAGTACAAATAGCGGGACTGGTCAGTACTTC. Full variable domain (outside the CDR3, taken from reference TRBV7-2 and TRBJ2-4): GAGVSQSPSNKVTEKGKDVELRCDPISGHTALYWYRQSLGQGLEFLIYFQGNSAPDKSGLPSDRFSAERTGGSVSTLTIQRTQQEDSAVYLCASSTNSGTGQYFGAGTRLSVL.

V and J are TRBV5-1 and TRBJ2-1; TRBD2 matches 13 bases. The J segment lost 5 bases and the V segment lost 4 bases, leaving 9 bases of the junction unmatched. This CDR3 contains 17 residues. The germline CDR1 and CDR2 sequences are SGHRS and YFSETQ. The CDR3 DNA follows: TGCGCCAGCAGCCCCGAGCCGGGACTAGCGGGAAACAATGAGCAGTTCTTC. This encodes CASSPEPGLAGNNEQFF.